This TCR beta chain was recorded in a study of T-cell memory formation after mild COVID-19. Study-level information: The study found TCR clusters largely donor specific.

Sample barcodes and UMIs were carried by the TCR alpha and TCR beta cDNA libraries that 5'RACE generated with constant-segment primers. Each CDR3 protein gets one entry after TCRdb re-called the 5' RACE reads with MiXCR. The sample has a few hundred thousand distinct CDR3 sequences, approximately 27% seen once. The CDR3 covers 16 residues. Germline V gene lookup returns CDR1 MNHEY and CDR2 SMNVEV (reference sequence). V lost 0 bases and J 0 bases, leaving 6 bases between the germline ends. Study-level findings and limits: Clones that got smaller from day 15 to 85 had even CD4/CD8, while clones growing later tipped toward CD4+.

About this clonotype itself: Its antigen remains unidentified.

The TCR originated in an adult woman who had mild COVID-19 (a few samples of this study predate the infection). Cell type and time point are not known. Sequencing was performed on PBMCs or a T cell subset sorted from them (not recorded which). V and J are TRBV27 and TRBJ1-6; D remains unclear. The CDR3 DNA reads TGTGCCAGCAGTTTATCAGGAGACTCCTATAATTCACCCCTCCACTTT. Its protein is CASSLSGDSYNSPLHF.